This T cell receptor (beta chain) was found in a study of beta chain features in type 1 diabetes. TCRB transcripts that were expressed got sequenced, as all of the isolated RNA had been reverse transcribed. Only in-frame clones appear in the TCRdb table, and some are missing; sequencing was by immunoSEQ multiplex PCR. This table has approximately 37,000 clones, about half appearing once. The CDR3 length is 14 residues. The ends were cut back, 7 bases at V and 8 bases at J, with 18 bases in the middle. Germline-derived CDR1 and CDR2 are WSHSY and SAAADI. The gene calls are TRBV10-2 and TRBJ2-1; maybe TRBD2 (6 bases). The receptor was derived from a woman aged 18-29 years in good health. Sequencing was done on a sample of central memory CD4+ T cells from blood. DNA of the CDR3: TGCGCCAGCAAAAAAAGGGCGTCGGGGGATGAGCAGTTCTTC. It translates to CASKKRASGDEQFF.